These 17 T cell receptor beta chains were sequenced from one sample in a study of cytomegalovirus exposure and HLA in healthy donors. Vbeta (60) and Jbeta (13) primers were used in the PCR. TCRdb keeps only in-frame clones here, not all; method: immunoSEQ multiplex PCR. In the table there are hundreds of thousands of clones, roughly two thirds of which are singletons. Sequencing was done on a sample of PBMCs. The receptors here all came from a female donor in good health and CMV-seronegative.

The chain employs TRBV4-1 and TRBJ1-1, with 7 nucleotides matching TRBD1. CDR3 length: 16 residues. The germline gives CDR1 MGHRA, CDR2 YSYEKL. V lost 1 base and J lost 2; bases outside the gene matches: 7. CDR3 sequence: CASSQAGDSRNTEAFF. CDR3 sequence (DNA): TGCGCCAGCAGCCAAGCCGGGGACAGCCGAAACACTGAAGCTTTCTTT.

The V call is TRBV5-1, the J call TRBJ1-2; D ambiguous. Per germline, CDR1 SGHRS and CDR2 YFSETQ. Trimming stripped 0 bases from V and 5 bases from J, with 8 bases between. This CDR3 is built from 13 residues. DNA of the CDR3: TGCGCCAGCAGCTTGGGGCAGATATATGGCTACACCTTC. Protein sequence: CASSLGQIYGYTF.

The gene calls are TRBV4-1 and TRBJ2-2; 8 bases are a match to TRBD2. Germline V CDR1 and CDR2: MGHRA, YSYEKL. Trimming took 1 base from V and 0 from J; bases not matched to a gene: 7. CDR3 size: 18 residues. The CDR3 bases are TGCGCCAGCAGCCAAGGGTTACTAGCGGCGGCGAACACCGGGGAGCTGTTTTTT. Translating it yields CASSQGLLAAANTGELFF.

V usage is TRBV9 and J usage is TRBJ2-5; 8 bases map to TRBD1. Germline CDR1 and CDR2: SGDLS and YYNGEE. The CDR3 runs to 17 residues. V was pared by 0 bases and J by 2 bases, with 9 bases of the junction left unmatched. The CDR3 DNA reads as TGTGCCAGCAGCGTAGCTACAGGGGACAGGACACAAGAGACCCAGTACTTC. This encodes CASSVATGDRTQETQYF.

This clone was counted a single time. This same CDR3 is encoded by further DNA sequences in the sample. The chain recombines TRBV11-2 with TRBJ2-7; 9 bases match TRBD2. Trimming at V came to 3 bases and at J to 4 bases, leaving 4 bases not matched to a gene. CDR1 SGHAT and CDR2 FQNNGV come from the germline V gene. There are 14 residues in the CDR3. The DNA of the CDR3 is TGTGCCAGCAGCTTCTCTAGCGGGACTTACGAGCAGTACTTC. Encoded protein: CASSFSSGTYEQYF.

The gene calls are TRBV5-4 and TRBJ2-3, with D unclear. Germline CDR1 reads SGHNT; CDR2 reads YYREEE (reference sequence). Trimming took off 5 bases at V and 9 bases at J, with 16 bases between the two ends. The CDR3 has 13 residues. The CDR3 nucleotides are TGTGCCAGCAGACCCGCGAGCAATTGGACGCAGTATTTT. As protein: CASRPASNWTQYF.

The chain joins TRBV5-6 to TRBJ2-2; D ambiguous. From germline, CDR1 is SGHDT and CDR2 YYEEEE. The CDR3 consists of 15 residues. V shed 0 bases and J shed 12 bases, with 18 bases lying between them. This CDR3 is CASSLGLSSQNKLFF. The CDR3 DNA sequence: TGTGCCAGCAGCTTGGGTTTATCTTCACAGAACAAGCTGTTTTTT. Complete variable domain (other parts from reference TRBV5-6 and TRBJ2-2): DAGVTQSPTHLIKTRGQQVTLRCSPKSGHDTVSWYQQALGQGPQFIFQYYEEEERQRGNFPDRFSGHQFPNYSSELNVNALLLGDSALYLCASSLGLSSQNKLFFGEGSRLTVL.

This chain uses TRBV2 with TRBJ2-5; D might be TRBD2 (5 bases). The germline CDR1 and CDR2 sequences are SNHLY and FYNNEI. V was trimmed by 5 bases and J by 3 bases, leaving 10 bases between them. The CDR3 is 13 residues long. CDR3 sequence: CASSSGTEETQYF. The CDR3 DNA sequence: TGTGCCAGCAGTAGCGGAACAGAAGAGACCCAGTACTTC.

This chain uses TRBV11-2 with TRBJ1-1, with D possibly matching TRBD1 (6 bases). Germline CDR1 reads SGHAT; CDR2 reads FQNNGV. The CDR3 spans 17 residues. The V gene lost 4 bases and the J gene lost 3 bases, with 21 bases spanning the gap. The CDR3 sequence is CASSWGGDNRVHTEAFF. The CDR3 DNA reads TGTGCCAGCAGCTGGGGGGGGGACAACAGGGTGCACACTGAAGCTTTCTTT.

The J gene is TRBJ2-7, the V gene TRBV7-9, with 10 nucleotides matching TRBD1. Germline CDR1 SEHNR, CDR2 FQNEAQ (reference sequence). The CDR3 is 15 amino acids. After removal of 6 bases from V and 4 bases from J, the junction contained 9 bases not matched to a gene. The CDR3 region has the DNA TGTGCCAGCAGTTTCGCCGACAGGGGGCTTTACGAGCAGTACTTC. Its translation is CASSFADRGLYEQYF. Drawing the rest from reference TRBV7-9 and TRBJ2-7, the complete variable domain is DTGVSQNPRHKITKRGQNVTFRCDPISEHNRLYWYRQTLGQGPEFLTYFQNEAQLEKSRLLSDRFSAERPKGSFSTLEIQRTEQGDSAMYLCASSFADRGLYEQYFGPGTRLTVT.

This clone has more than one count but fewer than ten. V and J are TRBV27 and TRBJ2-1, with 10 bases lining up with TRBD2. Germline CDR1 is MNHEY and CDR2 is SMNVEV (reference sequence). V trimming: 5 bases; J trimming: 12 bases; junction bases outside the gene matches: 4. The CDR3 covers 12 residues. The CDR3 loop reads CASSESSGRQFF. The CDR3 DNA sequence: TGTGCCAGCAGTGAGTCTAGCGGGAGGCAGTTCTTC.

There are a few counts of this clone. The V call is TRBV5-6, the J call TRBJ2-2; D remains ambiguous. The V end lost 0 bases, the J end lost 4 bases, and 7 bases lay between the germline ends. Germline V gene lookup returns CDR1 SGHDT and CDR2 YYEEEE. The CDR3 length is 14 residues. CDR3 coding DNA: TGTGCCAGCAGCTTGGACTGGGCCACCGGGGAGCTGTTTTTT. Its translation is CASSLDWATGELFF.

This clone was found a few times. Mismatch with germline at one junction end may stem from a read error. V is TRBV5-1 and J is TRBJ2-5, with D perhaps given as TRBD1 or TRBD2 (7 bases each). The CDR3 runs 15 residues. The germline CDR1 and CDR2 sequences are SGHRS and YFSETQ. The CDR3 region is CAGSLGGGKEETQYF. CDR3 DNA: TGCGCCGGCAGCTTGGGAGGGGGCAAGGAAGAGACCCAGTACTTC.

The chain combines TRBV7-2 with TRBJ2-5, with no clear D. The DNA end is more similar to TRBJ2-7, so the J call may be wrong. The CDR3 consists of 12 residues. Germline-derived CDR1 and CDR2 are SGHTA and FQGNSA. CDR3 sequence reads: CASSLEWYEQYF. In DNA, the CDR3 is TGTGCCAGCAGCTTAGAGTGGTACGAGCAGTACTTC.

This clone was counted only a few times. The chain links TRBV10-1 to TRBJ1-2; 12 bases agree with TRBD1. V shed 8 bases, J shed 8 bases, and the junction held 9 bases outside the gene matches. CDR3 length: 14 residues. Per germline, CDR1 WNHNN and CDR2 SYGVQD (reference sequence). CDR3 sequence: CASSRDRGPGGYTF. CDR3 sequence (DNA): TGCGCCAGCTCCCGGGACAGGGGGCCTGGCGGCTACACCTTC.

The chain recombines TRBV11-2 with TRBJ2-7, with D possibly TRBD2 on 5 matching bases. Germline-derived CDR1 and CDR2 are SGHAT and FQNNGV. The CDR3 runs 12 residues. Trimming cost V 3 bases and J 6 bases, with 9 bases left between them. The CDR3 region has the DNA TGTGCCAGCAGCTTGGTAGCGTCCGAGCAGTACTTC. Amino acid sequence: CASSLVASEQYF.

CDR3 sequence (DNA): TGTGCCAGCAGTCTCTCGAATTCACCCCTCCACTTT. It specifies CASSLSNSPLHF. The V call is TRBV5-6, the J call TRBJ1-6; D gene uncertain. This CDR3 is 12 amino acids long. The germline V gene encodes CDR1 SGHDT and CDR2 YYEEEE. Trimming pared 5 bases from V and 7 bases from J, leaving 7 bases between.